What follows describes a single T cell receptor (beta chain). Its antigen is currently unknown. Trimming took 0 bases from V and 7 from J, leaving 11 bases between them. Germline CDR1 is MGHRA and CDR2 is YSYEKL. This CDR3 spans 14 amino acids. These data originate in a study of T-cell memory formation after mild COVID-19. Study summary: TCR clusters mostly belonged to single donors.

TCRdb re-analysed the 5' RACE reads in MiXCR, keeping a single row per CDR3 protein. Of around 340,000 distinct CDR3 sequences in the sample, approximately 21% were seen once. General study results and limits: Second-wave clones peaking on day 37 lacked confirmed SARS-CoV-2 specificity. The CD4+ clones that contracted clustered mainly within CM and EM, and the CD8+ clones concentrated in EMRA. Day 15 to 85 contracting clones showed balanced CD4/CD8; day 15 to 37 expanders favored CD4+.

The origin of this receptor is an adult woman who had mild COVID-19 (a few samples of this study predate the infection). Cell type and time point are not known. Sample: PBMCs or a T cell subset sorted from them (not recorded which). V gene TRBV4-1 combines with J gene TRBJ2-3, with a possible D match to TRBD2 (6 bases). CDR3 in DNA: TGCGCCAGCAGCCAAGATACGGGAGTGAATACGCAGTATTTT. Its translation is CASSQDTGVNTQYF.